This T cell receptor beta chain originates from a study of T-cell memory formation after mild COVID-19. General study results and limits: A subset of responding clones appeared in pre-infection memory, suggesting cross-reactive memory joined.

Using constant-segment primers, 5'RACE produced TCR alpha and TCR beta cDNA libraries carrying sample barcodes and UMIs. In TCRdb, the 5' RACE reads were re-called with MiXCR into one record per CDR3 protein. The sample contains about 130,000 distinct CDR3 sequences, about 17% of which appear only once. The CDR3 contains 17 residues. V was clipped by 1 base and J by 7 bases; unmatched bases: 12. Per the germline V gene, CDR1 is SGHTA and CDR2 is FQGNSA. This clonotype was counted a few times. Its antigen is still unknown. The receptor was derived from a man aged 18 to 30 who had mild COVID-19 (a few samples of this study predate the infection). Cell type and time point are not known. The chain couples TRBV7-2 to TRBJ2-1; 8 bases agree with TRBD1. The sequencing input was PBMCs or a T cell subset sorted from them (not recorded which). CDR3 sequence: CASSLVGGTGASNEQFF. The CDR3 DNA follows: TGTGCCAGCAGCTTAGTTGGTGGGACAGGAGCCTCAAATGAGCAGTTCTTC. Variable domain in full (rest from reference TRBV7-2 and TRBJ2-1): GAGVSQSPSNKVTEKGKDVELRCDPISGHTALYWYRQSLGQGLEFLIYFQGNSAPDKSGLPSDRFSAERTGGSVSTLTIQRTQQEDSAVYLCASSLVGGTGASNEQFFGPGTRLTVL.